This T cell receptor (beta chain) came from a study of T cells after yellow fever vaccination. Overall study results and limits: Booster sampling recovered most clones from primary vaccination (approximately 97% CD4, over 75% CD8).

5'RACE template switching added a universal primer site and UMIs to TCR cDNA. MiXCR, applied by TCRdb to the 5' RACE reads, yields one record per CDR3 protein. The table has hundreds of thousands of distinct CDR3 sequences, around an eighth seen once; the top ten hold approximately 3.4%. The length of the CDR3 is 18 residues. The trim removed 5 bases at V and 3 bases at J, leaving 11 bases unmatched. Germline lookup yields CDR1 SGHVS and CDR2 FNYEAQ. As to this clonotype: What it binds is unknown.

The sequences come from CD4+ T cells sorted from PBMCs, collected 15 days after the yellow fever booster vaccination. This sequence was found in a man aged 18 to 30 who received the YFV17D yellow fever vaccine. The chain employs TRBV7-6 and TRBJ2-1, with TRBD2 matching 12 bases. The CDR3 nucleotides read TGTGCCAGCAGCCCCCAGGTTAGGACTAGCGGGGTCTACAATGAGCAGTTCTTC. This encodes CASSPQVRTSGVYNEQFF.